This is a list of T cell receptor beta chains from one sample in a study of long-term antiretroviral therapy in people with HIV. Clones were read by immunoSEQ multiplex PCR, and TCRdb kept only the in-frame ones, dropping some. Counted here are some 16,000 clones, roughly 90% occurring once; the ten biggest clones make up around 13%. The sequencing here drew on unsorted PBMCs, taken 0.6 years after starting antiretroviral therapy. The receptors come from a middle-aged woman with HIV. Each CDR3 is given with its conserved first and last residue. The D gene is left open where the match is weak. The size field is filled for only some rows; it gives once, few, many or a size class.

cdr3_aa	cdr3_nt	v_call	j_call	clone_size	d_call
CASSLSHEQYF	TGTGCCAGCAGTTTGTCCCACGAGCAGTACTTC	TRBV6-5	TRBJ2-7	NA	NA
CASSQDYSAGANVLTF	TGCGCCAGCAGCCAAGATTATTCAGCTGGGGCCAACGTCCTGACTTTC	TRBV4-3	TRBJ2-6	NA	NA
CASSEGVQGNQPQHF	TGTGCCAGCAGTGAAGGAGTACAGGGCAATCAGCCCCAGCATTTT	TRBV6-1	TRBJ1-5	NA	NA
CASSLTGLVGSPLHF	TGTGCCAGCAGCCTGACAGGGTTAGTCGGGTCACCCCTCCACTTT	TRBV5-5	TRBJ1-6	once	TRBD1
CASSQLLNTIYF	TGTGCCAGTTCCCAGCTGCTGAACACCATATATTTT	TRBV19	TRBJ1-3	NA	NA
CASSLGPTWVVAKNIQYF	TGTGCCAGCAGCTTAGGGCCCACCTGGGTCGTAGCCAAAAACATTCAGTACTTC	TRBV7-2	TRBJ2-4	NA	NA
CAISESQGGRNQPQHF	TGTGCCATCAGTGAGTCACAGGGCGGTAGGAATCAGCCCCAGCATTTT	TRBV10-3	TRBJ1-5	NA	NA
CASSQAFIPGADSYEQYF	TGCGCCAGCAGCCAAGCATTCATTCCAGGGGCGGACTCCTACGAGCAGTACTTC	TRBV4-3	TRBJ2-7	NA	NA
CASSSQDGGGSDGYTF	TGTGCCAGCAGCTCACAGGACGGTGGAGGGTCGGATGGCTACACCTTC	TRBV7-2	TRBJ1-2	NA	NA
CASGLPRGGQFF	TGTGCTAGTGGTTTGCCTCGGGGGGGCCAGTTCTTC	TRBV12-5	TRBJ2-1	NA	TRBD2